This is a list of T cell receptor beta chains from one sample in a study of cytomegalovirus exposure and HLA in healthy donors. Produced via immunoSEQ multiplex PCR; TCRdb's table is partial and in-frame only. Seen here are 70,000 to 100,000 clones, around three fifths observed once, and the top ten hold approximately 21%. The sample consisted of PBMCs. All receptors derive from a woman aged 45-65 years in good health and CMV-seropositive. The CDR3 runs from the conserved cysteine through the conserved F or W. The D gene is left open where the match is weak. The listing skips clone size in some rows; elsewhere it reads once, few, many or a size class.

v_call,clone_size,d_call,j_call,cdr3_aa,cdr3_nt
TRBV10-1,NA,NA,TRBJ1-3,CASSGLTYDSSGNTIYF,TGCGCCAGCAGTGGGCTTACCTACGACAGCTCTGGAAACACCATATATTTT
TRBV7-2,NA,TRBD2,TRBJ2-1,CASSVFSGGHNEQFF,TGTGCCAGCAGCGTTTTTAGCGGGGGGCACAATGAGCAGTTCTTC
TRBV7-7,once,NA,TRBJ2-5,CASSSRGGPQETQYF,TGTGCCAGCAGCTCAAGAGGCGGCCCTCAAGAGACCCAGTACTTC
TRBV2,few,TRBD1,TRBJ2-1,CASTEGDRGREQFF,TGTGCCAGCACCGAAGGGGACAGGGGGCGTGAGCAGTTCTTC
TRBV7-7,few,NA,TRBJ1-2,CASWGGYGYTF,TGTGCCAGCTGGGGGGGATATGGCTACACCTTC
TRBV28,NA,NA,TRBJ1-1,CASSRQLRAFF,TGTGCCAGCAGCCGACAGCTGCGGGCTTTCTTT
TRBV5-1,NA,TRBD2,TRBJ2-3,CASSPGLAGGSSTDTQYF,TGCGCCAGCAGCCCCGGACTAGCGGGGGGCTCTAGCACAGATACGCAGTATTTT
TRBV2,NA,TRBD2,TRBJ2-7,CASSVTSVIDEQYF,TGTGCCAGCAGTGTAACTAGCGTCATTGACGAGCAGTACTTC
TRBV6-5,NA,NA,TRBJ1-1,CASSFREGVSEAFF,TGTGCCAGCAGTTTCCGAGAGGGGGTGAGTGAAGCTTTCTTT
TRBV27,NA,NA,TRBJ2-7,CASRPLKQVPYEQYF,TGTGCCAGCAGACCCCTCAAACAGGTCCCCTACGAGCAGTACTTC
TRBV5-4,NA,NA,TRBJ1-3,CASSSDSAGNTIYF,TGTGCCAGCAGCAGTGACAGCGCTGGAAACACCATATATTTT
TRBV6-5,NA,NA,TRBJ1-6,CASRWTAYNSPLHF,TGTGCCAGCAGGTGGACAGCGTATAATTCACCCCTCCACTTT
TRBV4-2,many,NA,TRBJ1-4,CASSPGGTNEKLFF,TGTGCCAGCAGCCCGGGGGGCACTAATGAAAAACTGTTTTTT
TRBV6-5,NA,NA,TRBJ1-6,CASRALGDSPLHF,TGTGCCAGCAGAGCCTTAGGAGATTCACCCCTCCACTTT
TRBV11-2,NA,NA,TRBJ1-1,CASSIRTEAFF,TGTGCCAGCAGCATCAGGACTGAAGCTTTCTTT
TRBV7-2,NA,TRBD1,TRBJ1-6,CASSHDRGNSPLHF,TGTGCCAGCAGCCACGACAGGGGTAATTCACCCCTCCACTTT
TRBV10-3,once,TRBD1,TRBJ2-7,CAISAGQGRNPYEQYF,TGTGCCATTTCAGCGGGACAGGGTAGGAACCCCTACGAGCAGTACTTC
TRBV5-1,NA,NA,TRBJ2-5,CASSPLDSRQETQYF,TGCGCCAGCAGCCCCTTGGACAGTCGTCAAGAGACCCAGTACTTC
TRBV7-3,NA,NA,TRBJ2-7,CASSPPGTDEQYF,TGTGCCAGCAGCCCTCCGGGAACGGACGAGCAGTACTTC
TRBV7-9,NA,NA,TRBJ1-2,CASSLEGAGGYTF,TGTGCCAGCAGCTTAGAAGGGGCAGGTGGCTACACCTTC
TRBV15,few,TRBD1,TRBJ1-2,CATSRDGTGVSYGYTF,TGTGCCACCAGCAGAGACGGGACAGGGGTCTCCTATGGCTACACCTTC
TRBV29-1,NA,NA,TRBJ2-7,CSVFSPGDGHEQYF,TGCAGCGTTTTTTCGCCCGGGGATGGTCACGAGCAGTACTTC
TRBV5-6,NA,NA,TRBJ1-2,CASNHDAGHGYTF,TGTGCCAGCAACCACGACGCGGGCCATGGCTACACCTTC
TRBV30,NA,NA,TRBJ1-2,CALNGQGDRGYTF,TGTGCCCTGAACGGACAAGGCGATAGGGGCTACACCTTC
TRBV5-1,NA,TRBD2,TRBJ2-3,CASSLKAGWDTQYF,TGCGCCAGCAGCTTGAAAGCGGGGTGGGATACGCAGTATTTT
TRBV30,NA,NA,TRBJ1-6,CAWRDFGSPLHF,TGTGCCTGGCGGGACTTCGGGTCACCCCTCCACTTT
TRBV10-3,few,TRBD1,TRBJ1-6,CASSKTGANSPLHF,TGTGCCAGCAGTAAGACAGGGGCTAATTCACCCCTCCACTTT
TRBV7-9,few,NA,TRBJ1-2,CASSRRDPNYGYTF,TGTGCCAGCAGCCGTCGGGATCCTAACTATGGCTACACCTTC
TRBV14,NA,TRBD1,TRBJ1-3,CASSQDRGSRGNTIYF,TGTGCCAGCAGCCAGGACAGGGGTTCACGTGGAAACACCATATATTTT
TRBV13,NA,TRBD1,TRBJ1-1,CASSRQGTGTEAFF,TGTGCCAGCAGCCGCCAGGGGACAGGCACTGAAGCTTTCTTT
TRBV27,NA,TRBD1,TRBJ1-1,CASSFRQGSTEAFF,TGTGCCAGCAGTTTCCGACAGGGGTCCACTGAAGCTTTCTTT
TRBV9,NA,TRBD2,TRBJ2-1,CASSSRGNSGGDEQFF,TGTGCCAGCAGCTCCCGCGGGAATAGCGGGGGAGATGAGCAGTTCTTC
TRBV27,NA,TRBD2,TRBJ2-7,CASSPGTSEVDEQYF,TGTGCCAGCAGTCCCGGGACTAGCGAGGTAGACGAGCAGTACTTC
TRBV19,NA,NA,TRBJ1-2,CASSPAQGTNYGYTF,TGTGCCAGTAGTCCCGCACAGGGAACTAACTATGGCTACACCTTC
TRBV9,NA,NA,TRBJ2-3,CASSVGLDTDTQYF,TGTGCCAGCAGCGTAGGACTAGACACAGATACGCAGTATTTT
TRBV6-6,NA,NA,TRBJ1-5,CASSVQGIQPQHF,TGTGCCAGCAGTGTACAGGGTATTCAGCCCCAGCATTTT
TRBV7-2,few,NA,TRBJ2-3,CASSAGDTQYF,TGTGCCAGCAGCGCGGGTGATACGCAGTATTTT
TRBV5-1,few,NA,TRBJ1-1,CASSFHGVTEAFF,TGCGCCAGCAGCTTCCACGGGGTAACTGAAGCTTTCTTT
TRBV5-4,NA,TRBD1,TRBJ2-7,CASSPGTGGYEQYF,TGTGCCAGCAGCCCCGGGACAGGGGGCTACGAGCAGTACTTC
TRBV28,once,TRBD1,TRBJ1-2,CASRSSRGLEWGYTF,TGTGCCAGCAGGTCATCCAGGGGGCTGGAATGGGGCTACACCTTC
TRBV7-9,few,NA,TRBJ1-2,CASSLEQGVPYGYTF,TGTGCCAGCAGCTTAGAACAGGGAGTCCCCTATGGCTACACCTTC
TRBV5-6,NA,TRBD2,TRBJ2-7,CASSAGTSGVIFYEQYF,TGTGCCAGCAGTGCTGGGACTAGCGGGGTGATTTTCTACGAGCAGTACTTC
TRBV6-5,NA,NA,TRBJ1-2,CASSDRQRDGYTF,TGTGCCAGCAGTGATCGCCAGAGGGATGGCTACACCTTC
TRBV19,NA,NA,TRBJ2-1,CASSIGRGNEQFF,TGTGCCAGTAGTATAGGACGGGGTAATGAGCAGTTCTTC
TRBV10-2,few,NA,TRBJ1-3,CASSTWPGNTIYF,TGCGCCAGCAGTACCTGGCCTGGAAACACCATATATTTT
TRBV2,once,TRBD1,TRBJ1-5,CASRRQGARPQHF,TGTGCCAGCAGGCGACAGGGGGCGAGGCCCCAGCATTTT
TRBV6-5,NA,NA,TRBJ1-5,CASSYSYRDNQPQHF,TGTGCCAGCAGTTACTCGTACAGGGACAATCAGCCCCAGCATTTT
TRBV30,NA,TRBD2,TRBJ2-5,CALSDWGGETQYF,TGTGCCCTGAGTGATTGGGGGGGAGAGACCCAGTACTTC
TRBV30,NA,TRBD1,TRBJ2-2,CAWSIRQGAEGELFF,TGTGCCTGGAGTATTCGACAGGGGGCAGAGGGGGAGCTGTTTTTT
TRBV7-2,NA,TRBD2,TRBJ2-3,CASSSAGGGHGTQYF,TGTGCCAGCAGCTCAGCCGGCGGGGGGCACGGGACGCAGTATTTT
TRBV15,NA,TRBD1,TRBJ2-1,CATSRDRGQGPPNEQFF,TGTGCCACCAGCAGAGATAGGGGACAGGGCCCCCCCAATGAGCAGTTCTTC